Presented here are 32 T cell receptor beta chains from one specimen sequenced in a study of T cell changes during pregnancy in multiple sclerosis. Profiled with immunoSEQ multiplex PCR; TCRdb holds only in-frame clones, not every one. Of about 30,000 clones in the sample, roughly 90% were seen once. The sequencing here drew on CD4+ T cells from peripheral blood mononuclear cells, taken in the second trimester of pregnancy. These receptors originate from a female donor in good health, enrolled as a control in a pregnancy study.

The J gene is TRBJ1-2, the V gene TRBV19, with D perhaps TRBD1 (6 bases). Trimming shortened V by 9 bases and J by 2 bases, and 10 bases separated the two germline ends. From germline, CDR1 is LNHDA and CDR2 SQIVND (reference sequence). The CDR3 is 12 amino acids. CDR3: CASGTGNYGYTF. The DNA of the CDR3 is TGTGCCAGCGGAACAGGGAACTATGGCTACACCTTC. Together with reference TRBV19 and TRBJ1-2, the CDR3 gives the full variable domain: DGGITQSPKYLFRKEGQNVTLSCEQNLNHDAMYWYRQDPGQGLRLIYYSQIVNDFQKGDIAEGYSVSREKKESFPLTVTSAQKNPTAFYLCASGTGNYGYTFGSGTRLTVV.

CDR3 amino acids: CAWSSGRANEKLFF. Written as DNA, the CDR3 is TGTGCCTGGAGTTCAGGGAGGGCTAATGAAAAACTGTTTTTT. V gene TRBV30 combines with J gene TRBJ1-4; maybe TRBD1 (5 bases). Germline CDR1 reads GTSNPN; CDR2 reads SVGIG (reference sequence). CDR3 length: 14 amino acids. With 2 bases removed from V and 3 bases from J, the gap between germline ends came to 10 bases.

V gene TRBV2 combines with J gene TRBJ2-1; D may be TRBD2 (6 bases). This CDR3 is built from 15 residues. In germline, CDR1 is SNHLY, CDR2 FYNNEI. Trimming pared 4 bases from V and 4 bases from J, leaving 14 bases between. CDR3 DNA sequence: TGTGCCAGCAGTGGGGTGGTGGGGACTTACAATGAGCAGTTCTTC. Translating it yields CASSGVVGTYNEQFF.

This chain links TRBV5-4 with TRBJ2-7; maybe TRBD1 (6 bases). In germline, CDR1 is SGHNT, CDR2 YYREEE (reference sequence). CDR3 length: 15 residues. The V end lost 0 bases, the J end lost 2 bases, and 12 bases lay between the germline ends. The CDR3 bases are TGTGCCAGCAGCTTGGTGGGTAGGGGGACCTACGAGCAGTACTTC. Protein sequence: CASSLVGRGTYEQYF.

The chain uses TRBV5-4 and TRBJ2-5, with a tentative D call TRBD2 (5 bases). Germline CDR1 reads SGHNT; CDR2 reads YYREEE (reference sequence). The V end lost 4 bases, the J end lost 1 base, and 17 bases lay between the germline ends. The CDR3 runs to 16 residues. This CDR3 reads CASSPGVVAPQETQYF. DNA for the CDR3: TGTGCCAGCAGCCCCGGGGTAGTAGCCCCCCAAGAGACCCAGTACTTC.

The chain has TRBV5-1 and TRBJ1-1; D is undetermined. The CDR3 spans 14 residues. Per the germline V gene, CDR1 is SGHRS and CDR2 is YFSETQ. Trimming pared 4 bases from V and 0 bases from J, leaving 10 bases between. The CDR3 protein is CASSPYGLNTEAFF. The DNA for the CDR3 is TGCGCCAGCAGCCCCTACGGGTTGAACACTGAAGCTTTCTTT.

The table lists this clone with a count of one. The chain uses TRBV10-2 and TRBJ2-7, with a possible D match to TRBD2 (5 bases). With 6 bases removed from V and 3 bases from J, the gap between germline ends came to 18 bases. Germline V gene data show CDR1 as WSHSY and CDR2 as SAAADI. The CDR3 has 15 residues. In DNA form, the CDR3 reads TGCGCCAGCAGGAAGGGTCCGAGCGGTCTCTACGAGCAGTACTTC. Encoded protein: CASRKGPSGLYEQYF.

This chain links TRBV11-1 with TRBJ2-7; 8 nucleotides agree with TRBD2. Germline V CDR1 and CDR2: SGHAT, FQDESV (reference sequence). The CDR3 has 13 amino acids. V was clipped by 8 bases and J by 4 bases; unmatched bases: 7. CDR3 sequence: CASSRTSGYEQYF. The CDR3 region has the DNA TGTGCCAGCTCCAGAACTAGCGGATACGAGCAGTACTTC.

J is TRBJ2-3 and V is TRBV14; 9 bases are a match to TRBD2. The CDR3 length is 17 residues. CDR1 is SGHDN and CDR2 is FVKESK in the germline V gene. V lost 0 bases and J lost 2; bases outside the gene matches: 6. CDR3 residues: CASSQDSSGTTTDTQYF. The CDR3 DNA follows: TGTGCCAGCAGCCAAGATTCTAGCGGGACAACCACAGATACGCAGTATTTT.

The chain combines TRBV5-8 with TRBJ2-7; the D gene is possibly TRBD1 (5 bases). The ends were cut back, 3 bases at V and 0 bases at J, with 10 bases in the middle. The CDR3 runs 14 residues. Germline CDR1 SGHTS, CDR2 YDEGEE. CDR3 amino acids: CASSSFGASYEQYF. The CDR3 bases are TGTGCCAGCAGCTCCTTTGGGGCCTCCTACGAGCAGTACTTC.

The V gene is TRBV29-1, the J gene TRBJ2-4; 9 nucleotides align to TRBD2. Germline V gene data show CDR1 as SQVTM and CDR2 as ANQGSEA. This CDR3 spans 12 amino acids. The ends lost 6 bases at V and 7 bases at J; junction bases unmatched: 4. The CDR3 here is CSVAGGWNIQYF. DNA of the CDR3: TGCAGCGTGGCGGGAGGGTGGAACATTCAGTACTTC.

In DNA form, the CDR3 reads TGTGCCAGACCCCCGGGGACTAGCGGGGGGAGCTCCTACAATGAGCAGTTCTTC. Translation: CARPPGTSGGSSYNEQFF. J is TRBJ2-1 and V is TRBV6-9; 15 bases align to TRBD2. V gave up 9 bases and J gave up 0 bases; unmatched junction bases: 9. This CDR3 is 18 amino acids long. Germline V gene sequence: CDR1 MNHGY, CDR2 SVAAGI.

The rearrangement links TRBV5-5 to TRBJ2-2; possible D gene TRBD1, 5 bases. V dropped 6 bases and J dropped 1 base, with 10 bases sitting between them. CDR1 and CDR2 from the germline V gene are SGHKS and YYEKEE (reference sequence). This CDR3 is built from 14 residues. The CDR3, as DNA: TGTGCCAGCAAAATTACAGGGAACACCGGGGAGCTGTTTTTT. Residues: CASKITGNTGELFF.

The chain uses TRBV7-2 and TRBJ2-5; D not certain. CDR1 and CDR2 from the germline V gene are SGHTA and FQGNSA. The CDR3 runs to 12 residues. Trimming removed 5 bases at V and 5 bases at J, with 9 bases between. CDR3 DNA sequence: TGTGCCAGCAGCGGCTCTTTCGAGACCCAGTACTTC. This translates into CASSGSFETQYF.

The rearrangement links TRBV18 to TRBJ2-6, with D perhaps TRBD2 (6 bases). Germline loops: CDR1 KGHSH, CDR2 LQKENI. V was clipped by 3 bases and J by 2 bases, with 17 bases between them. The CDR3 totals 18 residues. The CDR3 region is CASSPKRDTGAGANVLTF. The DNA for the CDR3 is TGTGCCAGCTCACCGAAGCGCGATACGGGAGCTGGGGCCAACGTCCTGACTTTC.

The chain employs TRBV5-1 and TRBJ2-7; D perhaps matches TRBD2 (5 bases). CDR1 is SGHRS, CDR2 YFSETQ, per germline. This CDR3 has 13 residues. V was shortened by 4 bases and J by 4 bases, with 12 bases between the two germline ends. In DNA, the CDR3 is TGCGCCAGCAGCCCAGATAGCGATTACGAGCAGTACTTC. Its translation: CASSPDSDYEQYF.

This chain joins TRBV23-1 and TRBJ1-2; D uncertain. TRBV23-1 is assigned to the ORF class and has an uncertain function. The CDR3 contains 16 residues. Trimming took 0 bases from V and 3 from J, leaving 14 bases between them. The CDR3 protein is CASSQSCAPSHYGYTF. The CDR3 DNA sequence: TGCGCCAGCAGTCAATCGTGTGCGCCGTCCCACTATGGCTACACCTTC.

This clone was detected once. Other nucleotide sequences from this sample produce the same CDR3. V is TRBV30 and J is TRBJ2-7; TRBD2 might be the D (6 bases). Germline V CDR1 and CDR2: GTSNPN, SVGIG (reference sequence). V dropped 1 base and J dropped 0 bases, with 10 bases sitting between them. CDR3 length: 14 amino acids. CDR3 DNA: TGTGCCTGGAGTGGGGGAGGCAGCTCCTACGAGCAGTACTTC. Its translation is CAWSGGGSSYEQYF.

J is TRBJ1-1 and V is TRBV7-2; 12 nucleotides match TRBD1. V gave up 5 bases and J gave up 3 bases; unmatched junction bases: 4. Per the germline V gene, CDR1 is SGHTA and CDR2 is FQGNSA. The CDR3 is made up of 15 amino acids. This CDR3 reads CASSPGTGGYTEAFF. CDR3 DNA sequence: TGTGCCAGCAGCCCCGGGACAGGGGGCTACACTGAAGCTTTCTTT.

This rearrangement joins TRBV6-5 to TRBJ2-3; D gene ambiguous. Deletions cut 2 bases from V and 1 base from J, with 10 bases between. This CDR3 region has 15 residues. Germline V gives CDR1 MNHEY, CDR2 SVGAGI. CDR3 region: CASSYRLARTDTQYF. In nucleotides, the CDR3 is TGTGCCAGCAGTTACAGGTTAGCCCGCACAGATACGCAGTATTTT.

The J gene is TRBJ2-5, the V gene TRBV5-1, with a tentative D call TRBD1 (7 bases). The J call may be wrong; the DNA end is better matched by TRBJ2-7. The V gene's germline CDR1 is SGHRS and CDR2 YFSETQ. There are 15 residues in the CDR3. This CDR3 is CASSFSQGGSYEQYF. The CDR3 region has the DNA TGCGCCAGCAGCTTCTCCCAGGGGGGCTCCTACGAGCAGTACTTC.

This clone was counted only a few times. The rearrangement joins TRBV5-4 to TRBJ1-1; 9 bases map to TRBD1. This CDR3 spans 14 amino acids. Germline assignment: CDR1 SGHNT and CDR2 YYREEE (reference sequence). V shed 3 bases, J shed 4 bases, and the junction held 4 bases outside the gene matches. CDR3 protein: CASSSTGGGTEAFF. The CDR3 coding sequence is TGTGCCAGCAGCTCAACAGGGGGCGGCACTGAAGCTTTCTTT.

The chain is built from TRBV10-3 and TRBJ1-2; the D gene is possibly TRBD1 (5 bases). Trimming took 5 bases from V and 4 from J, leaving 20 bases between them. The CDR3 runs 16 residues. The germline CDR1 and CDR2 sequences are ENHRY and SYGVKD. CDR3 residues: CAISLEGGMRGYGYTF. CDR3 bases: TGTGCCATCAGTTTAGAGGGAGGCATGAGGGGCTATGGCTACACCTTC.

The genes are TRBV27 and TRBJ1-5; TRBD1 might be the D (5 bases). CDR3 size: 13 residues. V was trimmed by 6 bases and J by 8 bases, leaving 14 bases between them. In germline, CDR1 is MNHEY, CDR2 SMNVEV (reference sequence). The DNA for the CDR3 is TGTGCCAGCAGACTGGGACTTCGGGAGCCCCAGCATTTT. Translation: CASRLGLREPQHF.

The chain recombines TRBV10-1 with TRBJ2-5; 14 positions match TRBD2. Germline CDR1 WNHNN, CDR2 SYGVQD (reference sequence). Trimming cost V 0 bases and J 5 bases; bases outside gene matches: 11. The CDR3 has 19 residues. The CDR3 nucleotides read TGCGCCAGCAGTGAGTCAGGGACTAGCGGGAGCGCGGCTAAGGAGACCCAGTACTTC. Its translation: CASSESGTSGSAAKETQYF.

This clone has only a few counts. The CDR3 loop is CASSVSPTGTQEAFF. CDR3 sequence (DNA): TGTGCCAGCAGCGTATCGCCGACCGGGACTCAGGAGGCTTTCTTT. The V call is TRBV9, the J call TRBJ1-1; D might be TRBD1 (5 bases). V shed 1 base and J shed 11 bases, with 21 bases lying between them. Germline CDR1 is SGDLS and CDR2 is YYNGEE. The CDR3 is 15 amino acids.

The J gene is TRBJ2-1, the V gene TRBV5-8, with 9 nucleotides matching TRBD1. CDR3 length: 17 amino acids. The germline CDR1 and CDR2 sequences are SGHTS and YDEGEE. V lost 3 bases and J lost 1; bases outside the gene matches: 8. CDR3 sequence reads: CASSSVDRGLSYNEQFF. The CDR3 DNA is TGTGCCAGCAGCTCTGTTGACAGGGGGTTATCCTACAATGAGCAGTTCTTC.

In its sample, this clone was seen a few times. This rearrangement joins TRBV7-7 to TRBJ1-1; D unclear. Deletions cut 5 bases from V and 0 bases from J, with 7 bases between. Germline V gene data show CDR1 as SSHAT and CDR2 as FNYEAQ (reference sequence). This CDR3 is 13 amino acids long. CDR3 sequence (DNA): TGTGCCAGCAGCCCACAAATGAACACTGAAGCTTTCTTT. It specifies CASSPQMNTEAFF.

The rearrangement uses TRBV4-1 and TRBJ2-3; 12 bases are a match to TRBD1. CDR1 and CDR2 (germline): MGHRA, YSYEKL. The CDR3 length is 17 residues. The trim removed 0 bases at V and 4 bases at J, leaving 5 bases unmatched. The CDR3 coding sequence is TGCGCCAGCAGCCAAGAGGGGACAGGGGGCGCGGCAGATACGCAGTATTTT. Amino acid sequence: CASSQEGTGGAADTQYF.

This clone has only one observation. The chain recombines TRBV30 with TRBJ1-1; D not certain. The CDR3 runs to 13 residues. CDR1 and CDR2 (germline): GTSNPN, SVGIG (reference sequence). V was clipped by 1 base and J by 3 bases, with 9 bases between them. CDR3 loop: CAWSADRDTEAFF. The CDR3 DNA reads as TGTGCCTGGAGTGCAGACCGGGACACTGAAGCTTTCTTT.

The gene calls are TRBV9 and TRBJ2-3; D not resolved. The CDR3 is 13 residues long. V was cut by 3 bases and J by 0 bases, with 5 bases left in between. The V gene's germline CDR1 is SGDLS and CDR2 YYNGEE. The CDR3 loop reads CASSGVSTDTQYF. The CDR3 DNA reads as TGTGCCAGCAGCGGCGTCAGCACAGATACGCAGTATTTT.

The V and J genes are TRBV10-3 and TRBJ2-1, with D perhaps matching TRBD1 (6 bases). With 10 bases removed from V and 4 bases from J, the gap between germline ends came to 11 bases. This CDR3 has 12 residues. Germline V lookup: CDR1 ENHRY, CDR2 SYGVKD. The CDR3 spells CATGQPYNEQFF. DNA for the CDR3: TGTGCCACCGGACAGCCGTACAATGAGCAGTTCTTC.